This T cell receptor (beta chain) was retrieved from a study of control samples from healthy donors and cancer patients. V shed 6 bases, J shed 1 base, and the junction held 5 bases outside the gene matches. CDR3 size: 14 residues. CDR1 SGHTA and CDR2 FQGNSA come from the germline V gene. This clone was counted a few times. This table comes from immunoSEQ multiplex PCR, and its TCRdb copy is limited to in-frame clones, with some not included. The table lists around 120,000 clones, more than 75% of them singletons, with 2.9% in the top ten. The sample comprised blood. The V gene is TRBV7-2, the J gene TRBJ1-1; TRBD1 matches at 7 bases. The TCR sequence derives from a man between 60 and 75 years old in good health. The CDR3 bases are TGTGCCAGCAGGCCAGGGGGAAGGAACACTGAAGCTTTCTTT. This translates into CASRPGGRNTEAFF.